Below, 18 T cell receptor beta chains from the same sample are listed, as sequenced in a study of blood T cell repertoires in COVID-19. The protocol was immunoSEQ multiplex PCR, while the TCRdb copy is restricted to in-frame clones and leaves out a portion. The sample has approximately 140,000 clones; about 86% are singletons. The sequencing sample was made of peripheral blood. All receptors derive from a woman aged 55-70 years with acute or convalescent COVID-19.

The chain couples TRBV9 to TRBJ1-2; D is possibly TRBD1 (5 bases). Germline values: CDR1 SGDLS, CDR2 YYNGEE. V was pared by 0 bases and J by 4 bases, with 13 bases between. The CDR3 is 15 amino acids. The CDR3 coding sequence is TGTGCCAGCAGCGTAGGGGGGGTTCAAAGCTATGGCTACACCTTC. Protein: CASSVGGVQSYGYTF.

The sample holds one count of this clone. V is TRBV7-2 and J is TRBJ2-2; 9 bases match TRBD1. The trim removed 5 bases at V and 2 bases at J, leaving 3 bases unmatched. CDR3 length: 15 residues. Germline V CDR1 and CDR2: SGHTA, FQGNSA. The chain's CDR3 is CASSRDRANTGELFF. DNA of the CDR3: TGTGCCAGCAGCCGGGACAGGGCCAACACCGGGGAGCTGTTTTTT.

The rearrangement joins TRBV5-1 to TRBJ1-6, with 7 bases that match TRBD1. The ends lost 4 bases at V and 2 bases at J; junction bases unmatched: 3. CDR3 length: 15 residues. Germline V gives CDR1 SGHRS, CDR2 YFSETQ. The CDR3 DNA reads TGCGCCAGCAGCGCGACAGGGCCCTATAATTCACCCCTCCACTTT. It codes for CASSATGPYNSPLHF.

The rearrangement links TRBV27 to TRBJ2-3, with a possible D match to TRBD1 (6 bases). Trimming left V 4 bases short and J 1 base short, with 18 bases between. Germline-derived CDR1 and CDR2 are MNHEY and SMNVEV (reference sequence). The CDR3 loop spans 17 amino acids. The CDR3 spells CASSSFYTGSRTDTQYF. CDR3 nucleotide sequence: TGTGCCAGCAGTTCCTTCTATACAGGGTCCCGCACAGATACGCAGTATTTT.

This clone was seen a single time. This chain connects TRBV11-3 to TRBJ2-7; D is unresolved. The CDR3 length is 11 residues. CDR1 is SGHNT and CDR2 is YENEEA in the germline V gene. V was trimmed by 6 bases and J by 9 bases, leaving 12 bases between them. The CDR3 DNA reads TGTGCCAGCAGTCGTCACTATGGGCAGTACTTC. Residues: CASSRHYGQYF.

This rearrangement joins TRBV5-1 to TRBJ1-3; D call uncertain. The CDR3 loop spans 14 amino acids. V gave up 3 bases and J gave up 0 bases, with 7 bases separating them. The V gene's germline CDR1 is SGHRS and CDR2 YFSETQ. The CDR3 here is CASSSTGSGNTIYF. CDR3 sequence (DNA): TGCGCCAGCAGCTCAACGGGCTCTGGAAACACCATATATTTT.

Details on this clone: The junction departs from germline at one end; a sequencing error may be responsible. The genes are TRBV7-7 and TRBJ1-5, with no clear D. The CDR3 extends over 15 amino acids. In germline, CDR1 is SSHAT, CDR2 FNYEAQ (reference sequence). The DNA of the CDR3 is TGTGCTAGCAGCTGTGGACGGGATAGCAATCAGCCCCAGCATTTT. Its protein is CASSCGRDSNQPQHF.

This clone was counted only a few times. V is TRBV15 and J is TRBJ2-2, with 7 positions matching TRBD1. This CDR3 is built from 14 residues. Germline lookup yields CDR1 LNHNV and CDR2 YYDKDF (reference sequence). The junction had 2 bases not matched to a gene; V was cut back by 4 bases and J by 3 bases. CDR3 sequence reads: CATSKGAYTGELFF. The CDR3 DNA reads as TGTGCCACCAGCAAGGGGGCGTACACCGGGGAGCTGTTTTTT.

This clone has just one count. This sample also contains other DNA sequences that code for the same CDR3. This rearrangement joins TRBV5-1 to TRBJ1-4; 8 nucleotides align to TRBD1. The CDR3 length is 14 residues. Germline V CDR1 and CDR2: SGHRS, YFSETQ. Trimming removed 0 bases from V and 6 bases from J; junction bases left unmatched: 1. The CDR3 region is CASSLGQGYEKLFF. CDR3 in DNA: TGCGCCAGCAGCTTGGGACAGGGGTATGAAAAACTGTTTTTT.

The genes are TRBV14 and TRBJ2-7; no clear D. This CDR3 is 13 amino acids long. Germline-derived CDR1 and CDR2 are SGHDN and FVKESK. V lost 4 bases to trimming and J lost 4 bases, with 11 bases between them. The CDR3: CASSLPLTYEQYF. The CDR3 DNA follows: TGTGCCAGCAGCCTCCCCCTCACTTACGAGCAGTACTTC.

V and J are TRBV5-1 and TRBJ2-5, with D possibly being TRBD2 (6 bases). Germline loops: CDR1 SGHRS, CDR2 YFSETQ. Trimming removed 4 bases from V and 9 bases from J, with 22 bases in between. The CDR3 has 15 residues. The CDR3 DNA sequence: TGCGCCAGCAGCATTGGGGGAGGCCCTTACGAGTCCCAGTACTTC. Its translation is CASSIGGGPYESQYF.

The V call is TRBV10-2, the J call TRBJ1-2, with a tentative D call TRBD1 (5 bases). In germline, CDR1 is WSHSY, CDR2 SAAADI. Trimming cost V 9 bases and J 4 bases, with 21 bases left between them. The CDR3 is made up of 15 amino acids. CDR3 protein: CASSDPDRGGYGYTF. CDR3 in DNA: TGCGCCAGTTCCGACCCCGACAGAGGTGGCTATGGCTACACCTTC.

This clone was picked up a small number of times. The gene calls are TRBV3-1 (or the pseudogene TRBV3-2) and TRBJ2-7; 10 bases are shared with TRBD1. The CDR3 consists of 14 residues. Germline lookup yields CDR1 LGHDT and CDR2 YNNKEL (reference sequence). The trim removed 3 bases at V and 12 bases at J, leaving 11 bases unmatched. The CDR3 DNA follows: TGTGCCAGCAGCCAGATATCCGGGACAGGGGTTCGGTACTTC. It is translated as CASSQISGTGVRYF.

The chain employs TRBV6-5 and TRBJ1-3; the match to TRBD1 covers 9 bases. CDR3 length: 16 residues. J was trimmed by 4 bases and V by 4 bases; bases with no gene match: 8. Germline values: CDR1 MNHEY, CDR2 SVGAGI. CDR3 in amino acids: CASSSTGTGSGNTIYF. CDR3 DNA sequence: TGTGCCAGCAGTTCTACCGGGACAGGGTCAGGAAACACCATATATTTT.

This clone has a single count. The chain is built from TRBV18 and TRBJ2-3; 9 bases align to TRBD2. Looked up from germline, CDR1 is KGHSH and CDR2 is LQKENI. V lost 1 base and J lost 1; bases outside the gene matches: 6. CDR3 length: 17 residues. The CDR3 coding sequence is TGTGCCAGCTCACCACTGGTCGTAGCGGGGGGCACAGATACGCAGTATTTT. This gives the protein CASSPLVVAGGTDTQYF.

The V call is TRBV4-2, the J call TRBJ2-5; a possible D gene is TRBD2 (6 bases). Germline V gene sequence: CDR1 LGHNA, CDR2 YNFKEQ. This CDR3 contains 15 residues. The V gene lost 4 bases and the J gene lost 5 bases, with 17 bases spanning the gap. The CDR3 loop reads CASSRRRGSGETQYF. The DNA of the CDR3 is TGTGCCAGCAGCCGGAGACGGGGGTCCGGGGAGACCCAGTACTTC.

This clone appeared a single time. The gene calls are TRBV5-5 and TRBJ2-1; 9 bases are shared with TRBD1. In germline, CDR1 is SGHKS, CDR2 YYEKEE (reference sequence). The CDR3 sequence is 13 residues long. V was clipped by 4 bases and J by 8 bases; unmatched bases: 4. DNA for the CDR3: TGTGCCAGCAGCCGGACAGGGGAGCATGAGCAGTTCTTC. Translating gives CASSRTGEHEQFF.

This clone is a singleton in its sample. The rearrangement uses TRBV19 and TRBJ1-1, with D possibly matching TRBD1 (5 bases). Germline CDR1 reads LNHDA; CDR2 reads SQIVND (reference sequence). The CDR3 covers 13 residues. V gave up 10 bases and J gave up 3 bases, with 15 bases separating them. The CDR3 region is CANLEGFYTEAFF. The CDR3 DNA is TGTGCCAACTTGGAGGGGTTCTACACTGAAGCTTTCTTT.